What follows are 11 T cell receptor beta chains derived from one specimen sequenced in a study of monozygotic twins with cystic fibrosis. Sequencing used immunoSEQ multiplex PCR; TCRdb keeps in-frame clones, though not all of them. This sample has 15,000 to 25,000 clones; about 90% occur once, and the top ten carry roughly 1.4%. The sample consisted of blood. Receptor source: a girl aged 2-10 years with cystic fibrosis.

This clone showed up just once. The J gene is TRBJ1-3, the V gene TRBV5-1; 7 bases match TRBD1. V shed 0 bases and J 6 bases; nucleotides not matched to a gene: 15. The CDR3 runs to 18 residues. Per germline, CDR1 SGHRS and CDR2 YFSETQ. The CDR3 coding sequence is TGCGCCAGCAGCTTGGGTACCCGACAGGGAAAGAAAGAAAACACCATATATTTT. Residues: CASSLGTRQGKKENTIYF.

The rearrangement links TRBV18 to TRBJ1-5; 8 bases map to TRBD1. The V segment lost 3 bases and the J segment 1 base; nucleotides outside the gene matches: 5. CDR3 size: 16 residues. CDR1 is KGHSH and CDR2 is LQKENI in the germline V gene. CDR3: CASSPDWTGSNQPQHF. The CDR3 bases are TGTGCCAGCTCACCTGACTGGACAGGGAGCAATCAGCCCCAGCATTTT.

This clone was counted once. The chain combines TRBV27 with TRBJ1-1; perhaps TRBD1 as D (5 bases). Germline values: CDR1 MNHEY, CDR2 SMNVEV (reference sequence). V lost 4 bases, J lost 2 bases, and 8 bases lay in between. The CDR3 totals 13 residues. The CDR3: CASSSRVNTEAFF. The CDR3 DNA reads as TGTGCCAGCAGTTCCAGGGTTAACACTGAAGCTTTCTTT.

The chain recombines TRBV30 with TRBJ1-5; unclear D gene. Deletions cut 0 bases from V and 1 base from J, with 10 bases between. Germline V gene sequence: CDR1 GTSNPN, CDR2 SVGIG (reference sequence). CDR3 length: 15 amino acids. The CDR3 loop is CAWSVRGLSNQPQHF. CDR3 coding DNA: TGTGCCTGGAGTGTAAGAGGGTTAAGCAATCAGCCCCAGCATTTT.

The chain couples TRBV5-1 to TRBJ2-6; 8 bases line up with TRBD1. Unmatched junction bases numbered 8, after V lost 2 bases and J lost 4 bases. Germline V gene lookup returns CDR1 SGHRS and CDR2 YFSETQ. The CDR3 loop spans 17 amino acids. The CDR3 nucleotides are TGCGCCAGCAGCTTTTGGACAGGGCTAGAAGGGGCCAACGTCCTGACTTTC. Encoded protein: CASSFWTGLEGANVLTF.

V usage is TRBV7-2 and J usage is TRBJ1-2; D is unresolved. Looked up from germline, CDR1 is SGHTA and CDR2 is FQGNSA. The germline V and J ends were trimmed by 5 bases and 7 bases, with 17 bases remaining between them. The CDR3 extends over 14 amino acids. CDR3 region: CASSPRAEPPGYTF. CDR3 in DNA: TGTGCCAGCAGCCCCCGTGCGGAACCTCCTGGCTACACCTTC.

The chain has TRBV6-5 and TRBJ2-7; a weak D match, TRBD1 (5 bases). The germline gives CDR1 MNHEY, CDR2 SVGAGI. V lost 0 bases and J lost 0, with 9 bases in between. This CDR3 comprises 15 residues. The CDR3 bases are TGTGCCAGCAGTTACTCTCAGGGTCCCTCCTACGAGCAGTACTTC. Protein product: CASSYSQGPSYEQYF.

This sequence joins TRBV5-1 and TRBJ1-6; 8 bases agree with TRBD1. CDR1 SGHRS and CDR2 YFSETQ come from the germline V gene. CDR3 size: 15 residues. Trimming removed 0 bases from V and 8 bases from J; junction bases left unmatched: 4. CDR3 nucleotides: TGCGCCAGCAGCTTGGCAGGGGGCCAGGATTCACCCCTCCACTTT. This codes for CASSLAGGQDSPLHF.

V and J are TRBV7-8 and TRBJ2-1; D not certain. CDR3 size: 15 residues. With 4 bases removed from V and 0 bases from J, the gap between germline ends came to 10 bases. CDR1 and CDR2 from the germline V gene are SGHVS and FQNEAQ. CDR3 region: CASSSTFSSYNEQFF. The CDR3, as DNA: TGTGCCAGCAGCTCAACCTTCAGCTCCTACAATGAGCAGTTCTTC.

The CDR3 DNA reads as TGTGCCAGCAGTTACCGTGGGACAGGGAGGATTTCACCCCTCCACTTT. Amino acid sequence: CASSYRGTGRISPLHF. The rearrangement uses TRBV6-5 and TRBJ1-6, with 9 bases lining up with TRBD1. J was trimmed by 9 bases and V by 2 bases; bases with no gene match: 8. The CDR3 runs to 16 residues. The germline CDR1 and CDR2 sequences are MNHEY and SVGAGI.

The chain combines TRBV4-2 with TRBJ2-1; D is unresolved. V dropped 0 bases and J dropped 5 bases, with 8 bases sitting between them. The CDR3 runs to 14 residues. Germline-derived CDR1 and CDR2 are LGHNA and YNFKEQ. CDR3 region: CASSQDLLNNEQFF. CDR3 nucleotides: TGTGCCAGCAGCCAAGATTTACTAAACAATGAGCAGTTCTTC.